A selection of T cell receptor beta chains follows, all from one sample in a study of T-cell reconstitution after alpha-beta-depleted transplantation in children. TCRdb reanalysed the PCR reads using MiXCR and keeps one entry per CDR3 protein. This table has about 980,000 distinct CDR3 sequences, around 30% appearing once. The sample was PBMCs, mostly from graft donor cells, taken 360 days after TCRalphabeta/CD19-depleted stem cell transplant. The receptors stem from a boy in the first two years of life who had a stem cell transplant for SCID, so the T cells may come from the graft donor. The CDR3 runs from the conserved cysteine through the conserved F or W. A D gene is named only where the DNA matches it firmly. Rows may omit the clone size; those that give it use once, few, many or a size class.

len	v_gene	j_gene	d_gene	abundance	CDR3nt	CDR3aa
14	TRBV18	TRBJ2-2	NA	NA	TGTGCCAGCTCCCAGCCCTTGAACACCGGGGAGCTGTTTTTT	CASSQPLNTGELFF
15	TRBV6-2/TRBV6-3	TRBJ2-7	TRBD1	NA	TGTGCCAGCAGTTACTCGATTAGGGGGCCTGGCGAGCAGTACTTC	CASSYSIRGPGEQYF
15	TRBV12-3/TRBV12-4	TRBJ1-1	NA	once	TGTGCCAGCAGCCAAGAGCAAGTCCCCAACACTGAAGCTTTCTTT	CASSQEQVPNTEAFF
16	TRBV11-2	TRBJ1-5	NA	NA	TGTGCCAGCAGCCGAAGAGGGGGGGGCCGCAATCAGCCCCAGCATTTT	CASSRRGGGRNQPQHF
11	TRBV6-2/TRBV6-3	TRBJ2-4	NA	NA	TGTGCCAGCAGGATCTCCGGGACTCAGTACTTC	CASRISGTQYF
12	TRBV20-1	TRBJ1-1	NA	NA	TGCAGTGCTAGAGATTTCGAGGCTGAAGCTTTCTTT	CSARDFEAEAFF
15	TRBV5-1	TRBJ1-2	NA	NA	TGCGCCAGCACCGCGGGTCCCGCAGCTAACTATGGCTACACCTTC	CASTAGPAANYGYTF
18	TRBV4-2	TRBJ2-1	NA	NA	TGTGCCAGCAGCCAAGATTCGGAGCTACACCGAAACTACAATGAGCAGTTCTTC	CASSQDSELHRNYNEQFF
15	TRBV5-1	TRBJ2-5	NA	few	TGCGCCAGCAGCTTCCGACTAGGGGGCGGAGAGACCCAGTACTTC	CASSFRLGGGETQYF
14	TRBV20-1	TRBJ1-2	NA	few	TGCAGTGCTAGAGAAGGGGCAGGGGCCTATGGCTACACCTTC	CSAREGAGAYGYTF
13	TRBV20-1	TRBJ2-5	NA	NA	TGCAGTGCTTCTCTCGGGGGGCGCTGGACCCAGTACTTC	CSASLGGRWTQYF
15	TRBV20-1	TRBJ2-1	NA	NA	TGCAGTGCTAGAGAAGTGACGAGGTTCTACAATGAGCAGTTCTTC	CSAREVTRFYNEQFF
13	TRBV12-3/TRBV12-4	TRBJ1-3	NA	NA	TGTGCCAGCAGTTTAGTACAGGGAAACACCATATATTTT	CASSLVQGNTIYF
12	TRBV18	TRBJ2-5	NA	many	TGTGCCAGCTCACCACAAAGGGAGACCCAGTACTTC	CASSPQRETQYF
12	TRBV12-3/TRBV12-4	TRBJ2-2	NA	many	TGTGCCAGCAGTTTCTGGGGCGGGGAGCTGTTTTTT	CASSFWGGELFF
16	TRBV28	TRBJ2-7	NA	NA	TGTGCCAGCAGTTACGAGTCTGGGACTCCTGCCTACGAGCAGTACTTC	CASSYESGTPAYEQYF
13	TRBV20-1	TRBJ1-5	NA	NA	TGCAGTGCTATACAGGGCAGTAGTCAGCCCCAGCATTTT	CSAIQGSSQPQHF
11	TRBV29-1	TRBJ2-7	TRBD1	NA	TGCAGCGCACGCACAGGGGCCGAGCAGTACTTC	CSARTGAEQYF
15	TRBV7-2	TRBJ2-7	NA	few	TGTGCCAGCAGCCTGGGGGTAGCAAACTGGGACGAGCAGTACTTC	CASSLGVANWDEQYF
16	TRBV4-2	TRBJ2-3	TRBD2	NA	TGTGCCAGCAGCCAAGATGACGGGGGGGCCACAGATACGCAGTATTTT	CASSQDDGGATDTQYF
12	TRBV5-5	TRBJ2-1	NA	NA	TGTGCCAGCAGCTCCCCGGGGGATTCAGAGTTCTTC	CASSSPGDSEFF
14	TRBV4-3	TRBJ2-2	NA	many	TGCGCCAGCAGCTCACAGGGTTACACCGGGGAGCTGTTTTTT	CASSSQGYTGELFF
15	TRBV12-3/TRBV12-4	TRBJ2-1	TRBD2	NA	TGTGCCAGCAGTTTGGCGTTGACTAGCTGGGGTGAGCAGTTCTTC	CASSLALTSWGEQFF
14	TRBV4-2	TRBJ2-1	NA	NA	TGTGCCAGCAGCCAAGATCGCCAAGACAATGAGCAGTTCTTC	CASSQDRQDNEQFF
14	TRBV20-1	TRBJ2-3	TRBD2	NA	TGCAGTGCTACCCGACTAGCGGGGGGGGATACGCAGTATTTT	CSATRLAGGDTQYF
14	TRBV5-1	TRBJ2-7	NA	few	TGCGCCAGCAGCTTGGATGGGACTCAGTACGAGCAGTACTTC	CASSLDGTQYEQYF
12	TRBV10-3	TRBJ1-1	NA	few	TGTGCCATCGGGTCAGCCCGGATACAGGCTTTCTTT	CAIGSARIQAFF
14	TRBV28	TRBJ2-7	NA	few	TGTGCCAGCCGCCCAGACTTCCCCATACGCGAGCAGTACTTC	CASRPDFPIREQYF
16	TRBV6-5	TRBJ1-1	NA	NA	TGTGCCAGCAGTTACGACCCACTGGGGCCCAACACTGAAGCTTTCTTT	CASSYDPLGPNTEAFF
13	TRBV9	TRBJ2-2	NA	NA	TGTGCCAGCAGCGTCAGCGGGTCCGGGGAGCTGTTTTTT	CASSVSGSGELFF
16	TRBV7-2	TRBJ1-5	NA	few	TGTGCCAGCAGCTTAGGACATTACTTTGGCAATCAGCCCCAGCATTTT	CASSLGHYFGNQPQHF
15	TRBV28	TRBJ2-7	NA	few	TGTGCCAGCAGAGCCGAAGGGGCTGGATCCTACGAGCAGTACTTC	CASRAEGAGSYEQYF
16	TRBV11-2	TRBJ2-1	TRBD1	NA	TGTGCCAGCAGCTTATACCAGGGGGCGAGCTACAATGAGCAGTTCTTC	CASSLYQGASYNEQFF
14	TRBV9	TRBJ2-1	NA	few	TGTGCCAGCAGCGTGGACATTCCCTACAATGAGCAGTTCTTC	CASSVDIPYNEQFF
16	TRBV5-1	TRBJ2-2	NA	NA	TGCGCCAGCAGCTTGGCAGGCAGCGCGAACACCGGGGAGCTGTTTTTT	CASSLAGSANTGELFF
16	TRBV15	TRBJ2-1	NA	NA	TGTGCCACCAGCAGAGGACCGAGCGACCCTCACAATGAGCAGTTCTTC	CATSRGPSDPHNEQFF
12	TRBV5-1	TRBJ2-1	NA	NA	TGCGCCAGCAGCATAAAACAGCAGGAGCAGTTCTTC	CASSIKQQEQFF
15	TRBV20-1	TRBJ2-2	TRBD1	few	TGCAGTGCTTCCCGAGGACAGGGTAGAACCGGGGAGCTGTTTTTT	CSASRGQGRTGELFF
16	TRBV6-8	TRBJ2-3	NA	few	TGTGCCAGCAGTTCCACTACAGGAGAACCCACAGATACGCAGTATTTT	CASSSTTGEPTDTQYF
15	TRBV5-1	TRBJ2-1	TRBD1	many	TGCGCCAGCAGCACCCGGACAGGGAAGCGGAATGAGCAGTTCTTC	CASSTRTGKRNEQFF
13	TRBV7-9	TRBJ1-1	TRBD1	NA	TGTGCCAGCGGCAAGACAGGGCTCACTGAAGCTTTCTTT	CASGKTGLTEAFF
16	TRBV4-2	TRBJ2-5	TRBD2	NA	TGTGCCAGCAGCCCGACTCGGACTAGCGGCGGGGGGACCCAGTACTTC	CASSPTRTSGGGTQYF
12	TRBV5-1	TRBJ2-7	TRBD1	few	TGCGCCAGCAGCTACGACAGGGGGCAGGAGTACTTC	CASSYDRGQEYF
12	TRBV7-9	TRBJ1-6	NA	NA	TGTGCCAGCGACTTAGATTCCTCACCCCTCCACTTT	CASDLDSSPLHF
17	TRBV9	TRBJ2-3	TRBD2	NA	TGTGCCAGCAGCGGGTACGGGGGGGCGAAGTTCACAGATACGCAGTATTTT	CASSGYGGAKFTDTQYF
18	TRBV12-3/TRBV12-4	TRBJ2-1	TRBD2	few	TGTGCCAGCAGCAGAGGACTAGCGGGGGATCTACTCTACAATGAGCAGTTCTTC	CASSRGLAGDLLYNEQFF
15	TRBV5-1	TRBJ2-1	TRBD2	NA	TGCGCCAGCAGTGGGAGCGGGGGAACCTACAATGAGCAGTTCTTC	CASSGSGGTYNEQFF
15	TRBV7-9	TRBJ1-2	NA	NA	TGTGCCAGCAGCGCCCGGACACTACCTAACTATGGCTACACCTTC	CASSARTLPNYGYTF
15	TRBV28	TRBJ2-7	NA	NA	TGTGCCAGCAGTCCCACGACCACTTCGCCATACGAGCAGTACTTC	CASSPTTTSPYEQYF
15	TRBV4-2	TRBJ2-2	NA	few	TGTGCCAGCAGCCAAGTGCAGGGAGACACCGGGGAGCTGTTTTTT	CASSQVQGDTGELFF
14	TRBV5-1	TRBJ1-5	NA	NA	TGCGCCAGCAGCTTGGATGGGGGGGGGCAGCCCCAGCATTTT	CASSLDGGGQPQHF
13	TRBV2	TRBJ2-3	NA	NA	TGTGCCAGCAGTGACCTAGCGTCGGATACGCAGTATTTT	CASSDLASDTQYF
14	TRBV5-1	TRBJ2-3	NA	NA	TGCGCCAGCAGCTTATCCGGGGCAGGTGATACGCAGTATTTT	CASSLSGAGDTQYF
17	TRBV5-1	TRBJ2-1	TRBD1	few	TGCGCCAGCAGCTTGGGGGACAGGGAAATGGTCTACAATGAGCAGTTCTTC	CASSLGDREMVYNEQFF